This T cell receptor (beta chain) was sequenced in a study of blood T cells in healthy people across ages. Study details: The capture of about one barcoded beta molecule per two T cells was achieved by template switching. Findings and limits, study-wide: The study found TCR beta diversity correlated strongly with naive T cell percentage. The donors' CMV status was not determined, possibly confounding changes in expanded clonotypes.

CDR1 and CDR2 (germline): MNHEY, SMNVEV (reference sequence). This CDR3 is built from 11 residues. Trimming removed 7 bases from V and 9 bases from J, with 10 bases in between. Combining a sample-barcoded 5' primer with a J-beta primer mix, a second PCR ran for roughly 7 to 11 cycles. The template-switch adaptor was a 5' adaptor with 12 random nucleotides. It tagged each cDNA molecule. TCRdb re-called the 5' RACE reads with MiXCR, one entry per CDR3 protein. Of roughly 1,300,000 distinct CDR3 sequences listed, approximately 63% were seen once; the top ten hold 6.7%. In regard to this clonotype: Its antigen is as yet unknown.

V and J are TRBV27 and TRBJ2-1, with D maybe TRBD2 (6 bases). This clonotype originated in a man between 18 and 35 years old in good health. The sequenced sample consisted of blood. The chain's CDR3 is CASTQRVEQFF. The CDR3 bases are TGTGCCAGCACCCAGCGGGTTGAGCAGTTCTTC.